These 2 T cell receptor beta chains originate from one sample sequenced in a study of T cell responses to AZD1222 COVID-19 vaccine. Clones were read by immunoSEQ multiplex PCR, and TCRdb kept only the in-frame ones, dropping some. Among approximately 120,000 clones listed, approximately 89% were seen once. The sample consisted of peripheral blood, taken 28 days after the second AZD1222 dose. These receptors came from an adult who received the AZD1222 COVID-19 vaccine.

V and J are TRBV12-5 and TRBJ2-7; D unclear. Per germline, CDR1 LGHNT and CDR2 FRNRAP. This CDR3 spans 12 amino acids. The CDR3 sequence is CASRGDRVEQYF. DNA of the CDR3: TGTGCCAGCCGTGGGGATAGGGTCGAGCAGTACTTC.

This chain joins TRBV6-7 and TRBJ1-5; D remains ambiguous. TRBV6-7 is treated as an ORF (open reading frame) with a function not yet certain. The CDR3 spans 11 residues. Trimming removed 6 bases at V and 4 bases at J, with 4 bases between. The CDR3 DNA reads as TGTGCCAGCAGGGGGAATCAGCCCCAGCATTTT. Encoded protein: CASRGNQPQHF.